This TCR beta chain was identified in a study of sequential checkpoint blockade in melanoma (dated by TCRdb to between 2019 and 2020). Describing the broader study: Patients were randomized 1:1 to first-line nivolumab followed by ipilimumab (arm A) or ipilimumab followed by nivolumab (arm B). DNA from approximately 91 pretreatment melanoma tumor samples was subjected to TCRbeta immunosequencing. About 20 patients had matched tumor biopsies taken before treatment and at week 13, after single-agent nivolumab (arm A) or ipilimumab (arm B). Roughly 80% of the matched pre- and post-treatment tumor biopsy pairs came from the same lesion. Maintenance nivolumab was given following each of the two trial sequences.

The treatment or condition label on this specimen signifies: randomized to nivolumab then ipilimumab (arm A) or the reverse (arm B). None of the trial patients had been given prior DNA-damaging chemotherapy. Samples came from patients with melanoma in CheckMate 064, a randomized, open-label phase II trial of sequential checkpoint blockade. Genomic DNA from formalin-fixed paraffin-embedded (FFPE) tissue samples was used for tumor TCR sequencing. TCRbeta CDR3 regions were immunosequenced from genomic DNA with the immunoSEQ Assay. Prior to high-throughput sequencing, genomic DNA was amplified by bias-controlled multiplex PCR. The source study handled its data this way. To quantify the absolute abundance of each unique TCRbeta CDR3 region, the sequences were collapsed and filtered. Clonality was defined as 1 minus Pielou's evenness and was calculated using productive rearrangements only. Tumor T-cell fraction was calculated by normalizing TCRbeta template counts to the amount of usable DNA, which was estimated from several housekeeping genes. A previously published method was used to identify clones whose frequencies were significantly greater in on-treatment samples than in baseline samples. Not all clones reach the TCRdb copy of this immuneACCESS table, which keeps in-frame sequences only. Checked studies attribute under half of the gap to unresolved V genes and leave the rest unexplained. V, J and clone size derive from that table, while D and trimming were established from the DNA sequence. Across this sample there are thousands of clones, with around 15% seen only once. The ten biggest clones cover more than 14% of the sample.

Taken from cysteine to phenylalanine, the CDR3 has 16 residues. Just the 48-base CDR3 DNA is kept, in frame starting at base 1. The germline V gene supplies CDR1 MNHGY and CDR2 SAAAGT. Ends trimmed: V by 2 bases, J by 5 bases; bases unmatched to a gene: 9. This clone was counted only a few times. The specificity of this receptor is unknown. No base quality information exists; no much larger clone differs at one position. Here is what the overall study found, with its caveats: Among patients in arm A, the nivolumab-first arm, pretreatment tumor TIL clonality was associated with response (P = .04). Tumor T-cell fraction and clonality were correlated with PD-L1 staining and CD8+ T-cell counts, but not with mutational load. Validation of the response-prediction model combining TCR metrics and mutation burden is needed in larger, independent patient cohorts. Small sample sizes and reduced statistical power limited the within-arm analyses of tumor T-cell fraction. Patients with increases in tumor T-cell fraction and clonality by week 13 were approximately 30 times more likely to achieve clinical benefit.

The chain uses TRBV6-8 and TRBJ1-1, and 9 junctional nucleotides match TRBD1. This sample comprised tumor tissue (inferred from file names), obtained from a patient given nivolumab and ipilimumab in sequence. The clonotype originates from a human donor with melanoma. The DNA sequence is TGTGCCAGCAGTTACCCCACAGGGGGCTCGAGGACTGAAGCTTTCTTT. Translation gives CASSYPTGGSRTEAFF.